This record covers a single T cell receptor beta chain. These data come from a study of cytomegalovirus exposure and HLA in healthy donors. The data were produced by immunoSEQ multiplex PCR, yet TCRdb's version contains in-frame clones alone and is incomplete. The sample lists about 53,000 clones; almost 95% were seen once. This sequence originates from a man aged 18-30 years in good health and CMV-seronegative. Sequences were obtained from PBMCs.

CDR3: CASSILQGAYQPQHF. The CDR3 DNA sequence: TGTGCCAGTAGTATATTACAGGGGGCCTATCAGCCCCAGCATTTT. This chain uses TRBV19 with TRBJ1-5; 9 bases align to TRBD1. Germline CDR1 is LNHDA and CDR2 is SQIVND (reference sequence). The CDR3 is 15 amino acids. V was clipped by 2 bases and J by 5 bases; unmatched bases: 4.